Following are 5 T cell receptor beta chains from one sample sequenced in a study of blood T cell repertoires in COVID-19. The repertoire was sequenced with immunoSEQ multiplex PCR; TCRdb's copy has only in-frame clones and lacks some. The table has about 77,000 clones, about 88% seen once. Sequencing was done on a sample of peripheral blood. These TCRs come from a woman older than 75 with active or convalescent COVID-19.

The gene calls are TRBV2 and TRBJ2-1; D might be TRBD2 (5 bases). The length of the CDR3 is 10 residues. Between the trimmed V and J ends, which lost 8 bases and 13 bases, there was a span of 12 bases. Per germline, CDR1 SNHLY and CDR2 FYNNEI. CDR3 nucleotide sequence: TGTGCCAGCGGAGGATTAGTTCAGTTCTTC. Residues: CASGGLVQFF. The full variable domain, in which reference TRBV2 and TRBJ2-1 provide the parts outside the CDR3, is EPEVTQTPSHQVTQMGQEVILRCVPISNHLYFYWYRQILGQKVEFLVSFYNNEISEKSEIFDDQFSVERPDGSNFTLKIRSTKLEDSAMYFCASGGLVQFFGPGTRLTVL.

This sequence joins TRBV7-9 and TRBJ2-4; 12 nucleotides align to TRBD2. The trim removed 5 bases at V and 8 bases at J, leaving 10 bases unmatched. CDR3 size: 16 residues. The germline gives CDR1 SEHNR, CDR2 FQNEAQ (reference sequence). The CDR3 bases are TGTGCCAGCAGCCCACTAGCGGGGGGCCCGAACCACATTCAGTACTTC. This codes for CASSPLAGGPNHIQYF.

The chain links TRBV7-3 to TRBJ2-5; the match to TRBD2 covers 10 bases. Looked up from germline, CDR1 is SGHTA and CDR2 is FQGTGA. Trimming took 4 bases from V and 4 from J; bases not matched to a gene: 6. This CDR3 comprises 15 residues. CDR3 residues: CASSSSGGAGETQYF. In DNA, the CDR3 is TGTGCCAGCAGCTCCAGCGGGGGGGCTGGAGAGACCCAGTACTTC.

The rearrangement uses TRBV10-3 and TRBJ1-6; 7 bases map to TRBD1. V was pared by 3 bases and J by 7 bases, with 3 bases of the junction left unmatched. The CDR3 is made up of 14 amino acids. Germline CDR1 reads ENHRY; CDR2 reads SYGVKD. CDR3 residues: CAISERQGNSPLHF. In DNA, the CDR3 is TGTGCCATCAGTGAAAGACAGGGCAATTCACCCCTCCACTTT.

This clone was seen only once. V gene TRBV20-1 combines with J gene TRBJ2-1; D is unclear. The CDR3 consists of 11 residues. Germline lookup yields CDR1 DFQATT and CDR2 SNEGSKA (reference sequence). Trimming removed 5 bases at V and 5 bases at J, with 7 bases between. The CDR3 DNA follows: TGCAGTGCTGTCACTAACAATGAGCAGTTCTTC. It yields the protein CSAVTNNEQFF.